These T cell receptor beta chains were read from a single sample in a study of cytomegalovirus exposure and HLA in healthy donors. TCRdb keeps only in-frame clones here, not all; method: immunoSEQ multiplex PCR. Counted here are about 190,000 clones, about four fifths occurring once; the ten biggest clones make up approximately 4.8%. Sample: PBMCs. Receptor source: a man aged 30-40 years in good health and CMV-seropositive. Each CDR3 is given with its conserved first and last residue. A D gene is named only where the DNA matches it firmly. Part of the rows lack a size; the others show once, few, many or a class for expanded clones.

>.|TRBJ2-7|TRBV28|.
CASSPTASYEQYF
TGTGCCAGCAGCCCGACAGCTTCCTACGAGCAGTACTTC
>.|TRBJ1-4|TRBV25-1|.
CASSEYRAHEKLFF
TGTGCCAGCAGTGAATACAGGGCGCATGAAAAACTGTTTTTT
>.|TRBJ1-1|TRBV27|.
CASSFGGQEAFF
TGTGCCAGCAGTTTTGGAGGACAGGAAGCTTTCTTT
>.|TRBJ2-5|TRBV7-3|TRBD2
CASSLGVAGETQYF
TGTGCCAGCAGCCTCGGGGTAGCGGGGGAGACCCAGTACTTC
>.|TRBJ2-7|TRBV5-8|.
CASSFYRGGNSYEQYF
TGTGCCAGCAGCTTCTACAGGGGGGGCAACTCCTACGAGCAGTACTTC
>.|TRBJ2-3|TRBV7-7|TRBD2
CASSLGGGSSTDTQYF
TGTGCTAGCAGCTTGGGGGGGGGAAGTAGCACAGATACGCAGTATTTT
>.|TRBJ2-7|TRBV7-2|.
CASRPGTRTSYEQYF
TGTGCCAGCAGGCCAGGCACCAGGACATCCTACGAGCAGTACTTC
>few|TRBJ2-3|TRBV27|TRBD2
CASSLQGSGRAYQYF
TGTGCCAGCAGTTTACAAGGTAGCGGGAGGGCCTATCAGTATTTT
>once|TRBJ2-5|TRBV5-1|TRBD2
CASSLGALAGEGETQYF
TGCGCCAGCAGCTTGGGCGCGCTAGCGGGGGAAGGAGAGACCCAGTACTTC
>few|TRBJ1-2|TRBV21-1|.
CASSKALFPSSGYTF
TGTGCCAGCAGCAAAGCGCTTTTTCCGAGTTCGGGCTACACCTTC
>.|TRBJ2-7|TRBV10-3|.
CAISWTGAYEQYF
TGTGCCATCAGTTGGACTGGCGCCTACGAGCAGTACTTC
>.|TRBJ2-7|TRBV5-6|TRBD1
CASSARDRALEQYF
TGTGCCAGCAGCGCCCGGGACAGGGCTCTTGAGCAGTACTTC
>.|TRBJ2-7|TRBV15|TRBD2
CATSRGLARTYEQYF
TGTGCCACCAGCAGGGGACTAGCGCGAACCTACGAGCAGTACTTC
>.|TRBJ1-6|TRBV7-2|.
CASSLASGRGNSPLHF
TGTGCCAGCAGCTTAGCGTCGGGACGGGGGAATTCACCCCTCCACTTT
>.|TRBJ2-5|TRBV4-1|.
CASSQVGGLQYQETQYF
TGCGCCAGCAGCCAAGTCGGGGGGCTGCAGTACCAAGAGACCCAGTACTTC
>.|TRBJ2-1|TRBV4-1|TRBD2
CASSPSGRGGNEQFF
TGCGCCAGCAGCCCAAGCGGGAGGGGGGGGAATGAGCAGTTCTTC
>few|TRBJ2-7|TRBV28|TRBD2
CASSLWLAGANGEQYF
TGTGCCAGCAGTTTATGGCTAGCGGGAGCTAACGGCGAGCAGTACTTC
>.|TRBJ2-2|TRBV30|.
CAWSVQGNTGELFF
TGTGCCTGGAGTGTACAGGGGAACACCGGGGAGCTGTTTTTT
>.|TRBJ2-2|TRBV7-2|.
CASSLATRTGELFF
TGTGCCAGCAGCTTAGCGACTCGCACCGGGGAGCTGTTTTTT
>.|TRBJ2-3|TRBV9|.
CASTTVPGMDTQYF
TGTGCCAGCACCACCGTTCCCGGGATGGATACGCAGTATTTT
>.|TRBJ2-2|TRBV7-9|TRBD1
CASSLYRFLGQGAEGELFF
TGTGCCAGCAGCCTTTACCGTTTTTTGGGACAGGGGGCAGAAGGGGAGCTGTTTTTT
>.|TRBJ2-2|TRBV5-4|TRBD1
CASSKGQVAGELFF
TGTGCCAGCAGTAAGGGACAGGTGGCCGGGGAGCTGTTTTTT
>.|TRBJ2-6|TRBV4-2|TRBD2
CASSQAGGTGANVLTF
TGTGCCAGCAGCCAGGCGGGGGGTACTGGGGCCAACGTCCTGACTTTC
>.|TRBJ1-1|TRBV6-5|TRBD1
CASTLDRVSTEAFF
TGTGCCAGCACCCTGGACAGGGTTAGCACTGAAGCTTTCTTT
>.|TRBJ1-6|TRBV4-3|TRBD1
CASSFLTGGYNSPLHF
TGCGCCAGCAGCTTCCTAACAGGGGGGTATAATTCACCCCTCCACTTT
>.|TRBJ1-2|TRBV7-9|TRBD1
CASSLGTGYGYTF
TGTGCCAGCAGCTTAGGGACAGGCTATGGCTACACCTTC